Following are 9 T cell receptor beta chains from one sample sequenced in a study of blood T cells in healthy people across ages. Combining a sample-barcoded 5' primer with a J-beta primer mix, a second PCR ran for roughly 7 to 11 cycles. One entry per CDR3 protein, called by TCRdb with MiXCR from the 5' RACE reads. The sample holds around 320,000 distinct CDR3 sequences, 25% to 30% seen once. The material sequenced was blood. The receptors originated from a woman between 70 and 85 years old in good health.

This rearrangement joins TRBV20-1 to TRBJ1-2; possible D gene TRBD1, 5 bases. From germline, CDR1 is DFQATT and CDR2 SNEGSKA (reference sequence). The CDR3 covers 14 residues. With 1 base removed from V and 6 bases from J, the gap between germline ends came to 15 bases. The CDR3 nucleotides are TGCAGTGCTAGAGTAGCTAGCAGGGCGGATGGCTACACCTTC. It yields the protein CSARVASRADGYTF.

The J gene is TRBJ1-1, the V gene TRBV12-3 or TRBV12-4; D remains ambiguous. V lost 3 bases to trimming and J lost 3 bases, with 8 bases between them. This CDR3 region has 13 residues. The CDR3 DNA sequence: TGTGCCAGCAGTTTTAGTGTCTACACTGAAGCTTTCTTT. Translated, it gives CASSFSVYTEAFF.

The chain has TRBV6-5 and TRBJ1-3; a possible D gene is TRBD1 (6 bases). The CDR3 consists of 13 residues. In germline, CDR1 is MNHEY, CDR2 SVGAGI. Trimming shortened V by 9 bases and J by 3 bases, and 12 bases separated the two germline ends. CDR3 in amino acids: CASAATGGNTIYF. The CDR3 DNA is TGTGCCAGTGCAGCGACAGGTGGAAACACCATATATTTT.

The gene calls are TRBV18 and TRBJ1-4, with a tentative D call TRBD1 (5 bases). CDR3 length equals 14 residues. In germline, CDR1 is KGHSH, CDR2 LQKENI. V lost 5 bases to trimming and J lost 4 bases, with 11 bases between them. CDR3 in amino acids: CASSVTADNEKLFF. The DNA of the CDR3 is TGTGCCAGCTCAGTGACAGCTGATAATGAAAAACTGTTTTTT. The whole variable domain, filled in from reference TRBV18 and TRBJ1-4, reads NAGVMQNPRHLVRRRGQEARLRCSPMKGHSHVYWYRQLPEEGLKFMVYLQKENIIDESGMPKERFSAEFPKEGPSILRIQQVVRGDSAAYFCASSVTADNEKLFFGSGTQLSVL.

A few counts support this clonotype. CDR3 amino acids: CASSYSMGAAGNTIYF. The CDR3 DNA sequence: TGTGCCAGCAGTTACTCCATGGGTGCTGCTGGAAACACCATATATTTT. V gene TRBV6-6 combines with J gene TRBJ1-3; D remains ambiguous. This CDR3 contains 16 residues. Germline V gene lookup returns CDR1 MNHNY and CDR2 SVGAGI (reference sequence). The V and J ends lost 0 bases and 2 bases respectively, with 11 bases between them.

The chain has TRBV11-2 and TRBJ1-3; maybe TRBD1 (5 bases). The length of the CDR3 is 17 residues. The V gene lost 5 bases and the J gene lost 0 bases, with 17 bases spanning the gap. Germline CDR1 is SGHAT and CDR2 is FQNNGV. This chain's CDR3 is CASSQPRDVRSGNTIYF. CDR3 bases: TGTGCCAGCAGCCAGCCGCGGGACGTCCGCTCTGGAAACACCATATATTTT.

Many counts were recorded for this clonotype. The J gene is TRBJ2-2, the V gene TRBV29-1; possibly TRBD1 for D (7 bases). Germline V gene lookup returns CDR1 SQVTM and CDR2 ANQGSEA. V shed 7 bases and J shed 6 bases, with 15 bases lying between them. The CDR3 length is 13 residues. CDR3: CSASPRGAGELFF. As DNA, the CDR3 is TGCAGCGCTAGCCCCAGGGGGGCCGGGGAGCTGTTTTTT.

The chain combines TRBV5-1 with TRBJ2-3; D call uncertain. CDR1 SGHRS and CDR2 YFSETQ come from the germline V gene. This CDR3 has 16 residues. V gave up 0 bases and J gave up 0 bases, with 11 bases separating them. CDR3 protein: CASSLENWASTDTQYF. Written as DNA, the CDR3 is TGCGCCAGCAGCTTGGAAAACTGGGCTAGCACAGATACGCAGTATTTT.

This sequence joins TRBV11-3 and TRBJ1-5, with D unclear. Trimming took off 1 base at V and 7 bases at J, with 8 bases between the two ends. CDR3 length equals 13 residues. Germline CDR1 SGHNT, CDR2 YENEEA. The CDR3 DNA sequence: TGTGCCAGCAGCTTAGGTGTGTCGCAGCCCCAGCATTTT. As protein: CASSLGVSQPQHF.